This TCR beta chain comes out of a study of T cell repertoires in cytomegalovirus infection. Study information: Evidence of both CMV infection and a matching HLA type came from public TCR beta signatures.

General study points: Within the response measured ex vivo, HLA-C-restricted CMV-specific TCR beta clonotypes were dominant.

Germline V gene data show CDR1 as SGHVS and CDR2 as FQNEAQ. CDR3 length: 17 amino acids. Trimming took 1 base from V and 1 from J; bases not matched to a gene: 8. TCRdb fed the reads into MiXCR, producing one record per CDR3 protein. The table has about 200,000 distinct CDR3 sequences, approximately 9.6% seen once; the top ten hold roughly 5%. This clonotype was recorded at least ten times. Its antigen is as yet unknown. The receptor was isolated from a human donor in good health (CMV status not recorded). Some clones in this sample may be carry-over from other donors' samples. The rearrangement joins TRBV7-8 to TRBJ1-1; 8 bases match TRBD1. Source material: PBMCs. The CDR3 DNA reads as TGTGCCAGCAGCTTAGTAGTTGGGACAGGACCGAACACTGAAGCTTTCTTT. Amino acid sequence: CASSLVVGTGPNTEAFF.